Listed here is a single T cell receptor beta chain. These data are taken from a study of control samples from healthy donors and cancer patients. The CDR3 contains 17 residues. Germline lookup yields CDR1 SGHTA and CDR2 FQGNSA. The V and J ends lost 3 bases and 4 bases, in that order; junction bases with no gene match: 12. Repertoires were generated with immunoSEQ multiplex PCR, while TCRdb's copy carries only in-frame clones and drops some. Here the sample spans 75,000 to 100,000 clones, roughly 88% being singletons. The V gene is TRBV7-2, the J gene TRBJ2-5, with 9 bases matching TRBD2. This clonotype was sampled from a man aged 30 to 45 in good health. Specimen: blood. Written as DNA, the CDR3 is TGTGCCAGCAGCTTCGGGGTAGCGGGAGTTGTGGGAGAGACCCAGTACTTC. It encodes CASSFGVAGVVGETQYF. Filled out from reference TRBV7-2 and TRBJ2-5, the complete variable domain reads GAGVSQSPSNKVTEKGKDVELRCDPISGHTALYWYRQSLGQGLEFLIYFQGNSAPDKSGLPSDRFSAERTGGSVSTLTIQRTQQEDSAVYLCASSFGVAGVVGETQYFGPGTRLLVL.